This TCR beta chain was obtained from a study of cytomegalovirus exposure and HLA in healthy donors. The study's findings and limits: Reports indicated that the classifier achieved high specificity and sensitivity in diagnosing cytomegalovirus status. V- and J-gene trimming of TCR beta was linked (in a later analysis) to a missense DCLRE1C variant.

Both 60 Vbeta primers and 13 Jbeta primers went into the PCR. Libraries were prepared by immunoSEQ multiplex PCR; TCRdb keeps only in-frame clonotypes and omits some of them. The sample includes about 150,000 clones, roughly 80% of them seen just once. A note on this clone: The antigen is unknown.

Germline V gene data show CDR1 as SGHDN and CDR2 as FVKESK. The J segment lost 0 bases and the V segment lost 4 bases, leaving 6 bases of the junction unmatched. The CDR3 contains 16 residues. This clonotype was obtained from a male donor in good health and CMV-seronegative. The rearrangement joins TRBV14 to TRBJ2-1; 7 bases match TRBD2. Sequencing was carried out using PBMCs. The CDR3 spells CASSRTSASSYNEQFF. CDR3 nucleotides: TGTGCCAGCAGCCGAACTAGCGCGAGCTCCTACAATGAGCAGTTCTTC.